Included here is one T cell receptor (beta chain) sequence, with context. TCRdb keeps only in-frame clones here, not all; method: immunoSEQ multiplex PCR. This sample has 95,000 to 120,000 clones, with around 90% found just once. Trimming took 4 bases from V and 2 from J; bases not matched to a gene: 18. Per germline, CDR1 SGDLS and CDR2 YYNGEE. This CDR3 is 19 amino acids long. The data derive from a study of T cells after somatic rescue of genetic block. The receptor was derived from a woman between 18 and 29 years old. The chain recombines TRBV9 with TRBJ2-3; 8 bases map to TRBD2. What was sequenced was peripheral blood mononuclear cells (PBMCs). In DNA form, the CDR3 reads TGTGCCAGCAGCTTCTCAGCGGAGCGGGGGAGGATAACCACAGATACGCAGTATTTT. It encodes CASSFSAERGRITTDTQYF. Full variable domain (remainder filled in from reference TRBV9 and TRBJ2-3): DSGVTQTPKHLITATGQRVTLRCSPRSGDLSVYWYQQSLDQGLQFLIQYYNGEERAKGNILERFSAQQFPDLHSELNLSSLELGDSALYFCASSFSAERGRITTDTQYFGPGTRLTVL.